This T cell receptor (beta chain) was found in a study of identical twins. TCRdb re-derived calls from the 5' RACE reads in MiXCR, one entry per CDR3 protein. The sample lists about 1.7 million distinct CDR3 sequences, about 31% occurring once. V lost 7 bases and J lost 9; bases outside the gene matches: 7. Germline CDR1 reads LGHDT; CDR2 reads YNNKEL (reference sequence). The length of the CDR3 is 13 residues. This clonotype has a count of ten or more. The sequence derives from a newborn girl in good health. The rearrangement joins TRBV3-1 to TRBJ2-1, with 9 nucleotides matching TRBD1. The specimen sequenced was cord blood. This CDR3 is CASMNRGLSEQFF. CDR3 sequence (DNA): TGTGCCAGCATGAACAGGGGGCTTAGTGAGCAGTTCTTC.